Included here is one TCR beta chain sequence, with context. It was with unique molecular identifiers that the TCRbeta library was prepared. TCRdb itself ran the PCR reads through MiXCR, one entry per CDR3 protein. The sample lists about 250,000 distinct CDR3 sequences, approximately 24% occurring once. This sample stems from a study of T-cell reconstitution after alpha-beta-depleted transplantation in children. There are 13 residues in the CDR3. The germline V and J ends were trimmed by 8 bases and 7 bases, with 15 bases remaining between them. Germline V gives CDR1 MNHNS, CDR2 SASEGT. This clonotype was sampled from a female patient aged 2-9 years who had a stem cell transplant for congenital amegakaryocytic thrombocytopenia, so the T cells may come from the graft donor. Specimen: PBMCs, mostly from graft donor cells, collected 360 days after TCRalphabeta/CD19-depleted stem cell transplant. The J gene is TRBJ1-5, the V gene TRBV6-1; no clear D. The CDR3 DNA is TGTGCCAGCGGATTCGCGTTCGGCCAGCCCCAGCATTTT. Encoded protein: CASGFAFGQPQHF.